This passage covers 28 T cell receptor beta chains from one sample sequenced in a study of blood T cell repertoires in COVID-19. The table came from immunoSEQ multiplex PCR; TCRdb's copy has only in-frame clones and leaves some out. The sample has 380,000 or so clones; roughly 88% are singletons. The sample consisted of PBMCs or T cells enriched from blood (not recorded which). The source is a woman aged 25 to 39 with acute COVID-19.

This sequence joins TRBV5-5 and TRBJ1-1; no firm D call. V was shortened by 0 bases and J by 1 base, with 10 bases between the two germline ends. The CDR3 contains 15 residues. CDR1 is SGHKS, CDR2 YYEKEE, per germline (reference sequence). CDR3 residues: CASSLEPARNTEAFF. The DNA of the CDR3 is TGTGCCAGCAGCTTGGAGCCAGCGAGGAACACTGAAGCTTTCTTT.

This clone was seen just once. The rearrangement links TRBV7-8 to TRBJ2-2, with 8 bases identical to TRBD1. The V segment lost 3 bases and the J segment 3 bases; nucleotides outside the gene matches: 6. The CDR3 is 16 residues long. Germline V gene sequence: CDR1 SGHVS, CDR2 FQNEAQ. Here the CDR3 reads CASSFLDRVDTGELFF. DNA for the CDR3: TGTGCCAGCAGCTTTCTGGACAGGGTGGACACCGGGGAGCTGTTTTTT.

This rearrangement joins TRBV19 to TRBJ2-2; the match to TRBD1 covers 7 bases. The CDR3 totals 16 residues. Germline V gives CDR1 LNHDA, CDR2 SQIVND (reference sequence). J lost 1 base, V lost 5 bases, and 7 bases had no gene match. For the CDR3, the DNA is TGTGCCAGTAGTTTACCGGGACAGCTGAACACCGGGGAGCTGTTTTTT. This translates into CASSLPGQLNTGELFF.

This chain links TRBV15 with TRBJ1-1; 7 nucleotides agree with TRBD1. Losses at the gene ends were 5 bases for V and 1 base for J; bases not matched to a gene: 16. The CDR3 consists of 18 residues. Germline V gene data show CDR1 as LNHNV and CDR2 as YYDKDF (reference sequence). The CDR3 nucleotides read TGTGCCACCAGCCCATTGGGACAGACCTCACTAAAGAACACTGAAGCTTTCTTT. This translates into CATSPLGQTSLKNTEAFF.

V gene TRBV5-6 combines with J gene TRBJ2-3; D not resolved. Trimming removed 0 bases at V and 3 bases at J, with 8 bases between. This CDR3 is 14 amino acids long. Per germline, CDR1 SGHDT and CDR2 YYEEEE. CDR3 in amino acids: CASSLGQATDTQYF. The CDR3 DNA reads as TGTGCCAGCAGCTTGGGCCAGGCTACAGATACGCAGTATTTT.

CDR3 in amino acids: CASSPGLVVLPFF. The CDR3 bases are TGTGCCAGCAGCCCGGGACTAGTCGTGTTGCCGTTCTTC. This sequence joins TRBV12-3 or TRBV12-4 and TRBJ2-1; TRBD2 matches at 8 bases. V was clipped by 6 bases and J by 15 bases; unmatched bases: 13. There are 13 residues in the CDR3.

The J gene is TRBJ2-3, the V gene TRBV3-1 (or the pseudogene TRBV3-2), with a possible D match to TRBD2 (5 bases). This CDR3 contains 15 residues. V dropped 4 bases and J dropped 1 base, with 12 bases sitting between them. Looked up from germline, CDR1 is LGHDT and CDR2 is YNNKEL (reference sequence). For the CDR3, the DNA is TGTGCCAGCAGCCTAGAAGCGGACCGCACAGATACGCAGTATTTT. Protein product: CASSLEADRTDTQYF.

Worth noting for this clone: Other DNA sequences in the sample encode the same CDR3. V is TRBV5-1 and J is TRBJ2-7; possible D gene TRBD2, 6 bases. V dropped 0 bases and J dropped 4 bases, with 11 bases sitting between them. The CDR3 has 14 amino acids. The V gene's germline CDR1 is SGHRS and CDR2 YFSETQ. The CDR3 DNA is TGCGCCAGCAGCTTGGGTCAGGGACTGTACGAGCAGTACTTC. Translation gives CASSLGQGLYEQYF.

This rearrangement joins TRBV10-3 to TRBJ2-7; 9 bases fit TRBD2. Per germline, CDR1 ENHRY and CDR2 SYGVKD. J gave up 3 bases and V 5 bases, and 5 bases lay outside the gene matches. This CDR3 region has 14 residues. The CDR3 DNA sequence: TGTGCCATCAGTCCTAGCGGGGTTCTCTACGAGCAGTACTTC. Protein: CAISPSGVLYEQYF.

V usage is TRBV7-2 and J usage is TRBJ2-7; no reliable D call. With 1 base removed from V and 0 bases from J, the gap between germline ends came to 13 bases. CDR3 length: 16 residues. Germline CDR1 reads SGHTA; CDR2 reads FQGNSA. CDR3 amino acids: CASSLDRQVGSYEQYF. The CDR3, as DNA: TGTGCCAGCAGCTTAGATCGCCAGGTGGGCTCCTACGAGCAGTACTTC.

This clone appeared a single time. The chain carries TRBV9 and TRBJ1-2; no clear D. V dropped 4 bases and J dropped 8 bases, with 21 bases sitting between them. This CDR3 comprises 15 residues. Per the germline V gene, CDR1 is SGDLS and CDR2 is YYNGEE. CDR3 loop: CASSPQDEGAVGYTF. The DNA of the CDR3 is TGTGCCAGCAGCCCCCAGGACGAGGGAGCCGTCGGCTACACCTTC.

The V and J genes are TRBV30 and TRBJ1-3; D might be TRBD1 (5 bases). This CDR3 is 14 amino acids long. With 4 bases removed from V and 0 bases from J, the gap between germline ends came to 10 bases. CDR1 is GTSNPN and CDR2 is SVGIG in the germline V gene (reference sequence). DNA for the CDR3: TGTGCCTGGACGCATGACAGCTCTGGAAACACCATATATTTT. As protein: CAWTHDSSGNTIYF.

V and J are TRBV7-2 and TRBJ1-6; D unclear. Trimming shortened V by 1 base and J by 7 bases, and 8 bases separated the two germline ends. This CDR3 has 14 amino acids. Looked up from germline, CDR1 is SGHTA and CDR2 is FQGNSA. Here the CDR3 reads CASSLVGRNSPLHF. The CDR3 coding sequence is TGTGCCAGCAGCTTAGTTGGCAGGAATTCACCCCTCCACTTT. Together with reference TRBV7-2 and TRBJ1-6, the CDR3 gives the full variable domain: GAGVSQSPSNKVTEKGKDVELRCDPISGHTALYWYRQSLGQGLEFLIYFQGNSAPDKSGLPSDRFSAERTGGSVSTLTIQRTQQEDSAVYLCASSLVGRNSPLHFGNGTRLTVT.

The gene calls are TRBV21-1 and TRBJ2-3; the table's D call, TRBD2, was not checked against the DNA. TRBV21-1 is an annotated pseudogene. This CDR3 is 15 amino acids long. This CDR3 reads CASSIWTSGTDTQYF. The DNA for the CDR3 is TGTGCCAGCAGCATATGGACTAGCGGGACAGATACGCAGTATTTT.

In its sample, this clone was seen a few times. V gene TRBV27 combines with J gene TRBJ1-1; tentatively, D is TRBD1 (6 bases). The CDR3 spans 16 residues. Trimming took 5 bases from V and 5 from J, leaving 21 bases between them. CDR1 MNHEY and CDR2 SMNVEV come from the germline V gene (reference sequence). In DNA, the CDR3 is TGTGCCAGCAGTCCCACATGGGCAGGGGTGCGTACTGAAGCTTTCTTT. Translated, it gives CASSPTWAGVRTEAFF.

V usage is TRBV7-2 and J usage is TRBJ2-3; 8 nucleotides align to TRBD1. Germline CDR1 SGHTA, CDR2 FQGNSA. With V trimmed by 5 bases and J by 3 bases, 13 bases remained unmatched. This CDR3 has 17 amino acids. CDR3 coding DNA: TGTGCCAGCAGCCCCAGACAGGGGTCCGCAGTGACAGATACGCAGTATTTT. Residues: CASSPRQGSAVTDTQYF.

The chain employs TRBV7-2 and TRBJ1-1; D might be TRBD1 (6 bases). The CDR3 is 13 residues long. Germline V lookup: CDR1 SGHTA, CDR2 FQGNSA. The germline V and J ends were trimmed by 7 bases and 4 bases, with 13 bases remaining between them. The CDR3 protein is CASTAGAPTEAFF. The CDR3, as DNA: TGTGCCAGCACGGCAGGGGCGCCCACTGAAGCTTTCTTT.

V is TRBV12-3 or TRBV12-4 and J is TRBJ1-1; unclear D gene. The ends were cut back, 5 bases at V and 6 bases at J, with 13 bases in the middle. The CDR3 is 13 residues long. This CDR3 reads CASSPMRRAEAFF. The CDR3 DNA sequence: TGTGCCAGCAGTCCGATGCGCCGCGCTGAAGCTTTCTTT.

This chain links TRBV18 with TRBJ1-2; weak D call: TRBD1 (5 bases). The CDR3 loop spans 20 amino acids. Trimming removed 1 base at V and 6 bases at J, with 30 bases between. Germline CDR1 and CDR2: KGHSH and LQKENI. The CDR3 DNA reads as TGTGCCAGCTCACCACAGGAGCGGAGGGGCAGCCTTGGGCCTTTTGATGGCTACACCTTC. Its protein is CASSPQERRGSLGPFDGYTF.

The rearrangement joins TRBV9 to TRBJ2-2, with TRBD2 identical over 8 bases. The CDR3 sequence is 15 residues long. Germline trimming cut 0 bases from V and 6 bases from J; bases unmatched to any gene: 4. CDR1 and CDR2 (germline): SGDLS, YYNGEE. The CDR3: CASSVAGGQAGELFF. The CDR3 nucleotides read TGTGCCAGCAGCGTAGCGGGGGGGCAGGCCGGGGAGCTGTTTTTT.

The CDR3: CASNYMNTEAFF. DNA of the CDR3: TGTGCCAGCAACTATATGAACACTGAAGCTTTCTTT. The chain links TRBV11-2 to TRBJ1-1; D is undetermined. This CDR3 contains 12 residues. CDR1 is SGHAT, CDR2 FQNNGV, per germline. V was pared by 7 bases and J by 0 bases, with 6 bases between.

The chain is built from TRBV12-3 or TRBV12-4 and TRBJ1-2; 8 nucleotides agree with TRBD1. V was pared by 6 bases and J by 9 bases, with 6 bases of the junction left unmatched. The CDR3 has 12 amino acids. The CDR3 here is CASRNQGASYTF. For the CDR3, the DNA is TGTGCCAGCAGGAATCAGGGGGCCAGCTACACCTTC.

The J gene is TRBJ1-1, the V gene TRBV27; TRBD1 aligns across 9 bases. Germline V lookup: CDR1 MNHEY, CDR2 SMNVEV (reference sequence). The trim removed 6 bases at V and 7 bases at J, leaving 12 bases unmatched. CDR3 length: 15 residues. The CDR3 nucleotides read TGTGCCAGCAGCCAGGGACAGGGAGATGTAAGTGAAGCTTTCTTT. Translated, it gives CASSQGQGDVSEAFF.

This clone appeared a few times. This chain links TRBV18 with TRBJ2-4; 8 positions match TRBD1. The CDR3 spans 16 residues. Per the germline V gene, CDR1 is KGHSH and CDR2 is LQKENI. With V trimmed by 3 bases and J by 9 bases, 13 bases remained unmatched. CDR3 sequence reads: CASSPASTGGVSIQYF. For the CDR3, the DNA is TGTGCCAGCTCACCGGCCTCCACAGGGGGAGTGAGCATTCAGTACTTC.

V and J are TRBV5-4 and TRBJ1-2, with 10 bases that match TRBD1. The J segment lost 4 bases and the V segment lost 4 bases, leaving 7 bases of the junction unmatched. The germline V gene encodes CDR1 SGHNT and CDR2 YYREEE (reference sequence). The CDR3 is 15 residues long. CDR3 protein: CASSVDRGRVYGYTF. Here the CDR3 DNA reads TGTGCCAGCAGCGTCGACAGGGGGCGGGTCTATGGCTACACCTTC.

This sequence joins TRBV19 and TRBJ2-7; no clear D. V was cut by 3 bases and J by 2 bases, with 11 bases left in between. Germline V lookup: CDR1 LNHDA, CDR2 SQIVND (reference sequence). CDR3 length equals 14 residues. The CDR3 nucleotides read TGTGCCAGTAGTATCTCTCGGGTGGCCTACGAGCAGTACTTC. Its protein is CASSISRVAYEQYF. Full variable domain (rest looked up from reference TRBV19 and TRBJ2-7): DGGITQSPKYLFRKEGQNVTLSCEQNLNHDAMYWYRQDPGQGLRLIYYSQIVNDFQKGDIAEGYSVSREKKESFPLTVTSAQKNPTAFYLCASSISRVAYEQYFGPGTRLTVT.

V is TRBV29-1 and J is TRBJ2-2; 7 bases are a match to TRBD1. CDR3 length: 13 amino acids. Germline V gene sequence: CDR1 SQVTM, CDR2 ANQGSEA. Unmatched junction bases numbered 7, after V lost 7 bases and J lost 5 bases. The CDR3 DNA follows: TGCAGCGCCTACAGGGGTGGAACCGGGGAGCTGTTTTTT. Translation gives CSAYRGGTGELFF.

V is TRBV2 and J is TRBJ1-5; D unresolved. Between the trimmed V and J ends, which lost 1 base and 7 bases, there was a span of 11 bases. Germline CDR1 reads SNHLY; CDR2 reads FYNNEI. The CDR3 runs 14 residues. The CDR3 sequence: CASSEGSSGQPQHF. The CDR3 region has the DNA TGTGCCAGCAGTGAAGGCTCCTCGGGGCAGCCCCAGCATTTT.